These T cell receptor beta chains were read from a single sample in a study of blood T cells in healthy people across ages. TCRdb itself ran the 5' RACE reads through MiXCR, one entry per CDR3 protein. The sample lists roughly 800,000 distinct CDR3 sequences, roughly 40% seen once, with 10% to 15% in the top ten. The sequenced sample was blood. The receptors here all came from a man aged 18 to 30 in good health. CDR3s include the opening cysteine and the closing phenylalanine or tryptophan.

>TRBV3-1
CASSPGQGTPLDQPQHF
>TRBV15
CATSRETTRLEQYF
>TRBV7-2
CASSSQDRGGEKLFF
>TRBV7-2
CASSLNPTGDGETEYF
>TRBV12-3/TRBV12-4
CASSFGSGYGYTF
>TRBV5-5
CASTHRGDYGYTF
>TRBV11-2
CASSLMLAPTDTQYF
>TRBV20-1
CSALLAGGKETQYF
>TRBV29-1
CSVADGGDIQYF
>TRBV7-3
CASSLTSGTTDTQYF
>TRBV5-1
CASSLALAGQETQYF
>TRBV10-3
CAIRPSGGRDNEQYF
>TRBV12-3/TRBV12-4
CAGSEAGGYYNEQFF
>TRBV7-2
CASSASGSTDTQYF
>TRBV20-1
CSAHPTDNNEQFF
>TRBV20-1
CSANQAGTAMNTEAFF
>TRBV11-1
CASSVGHGQPQHF
>TRBV6-1
CASSEASMNTEAFF
>TRBV2
CASGGGRPTPYESSYEQYF
>TRBV5-1
CASSFGTGEFYEQYF
>TRBV7-2
CASSLAAQPGGEQFF
>TRBV4-3
CANSRRTTETQYF
>TRBV4-3
CASSPGDRARYTF
>TRBV7-6
CASSPRGGLTEAFF
>TRBV6-5
CASSYEAGGRNEQYF